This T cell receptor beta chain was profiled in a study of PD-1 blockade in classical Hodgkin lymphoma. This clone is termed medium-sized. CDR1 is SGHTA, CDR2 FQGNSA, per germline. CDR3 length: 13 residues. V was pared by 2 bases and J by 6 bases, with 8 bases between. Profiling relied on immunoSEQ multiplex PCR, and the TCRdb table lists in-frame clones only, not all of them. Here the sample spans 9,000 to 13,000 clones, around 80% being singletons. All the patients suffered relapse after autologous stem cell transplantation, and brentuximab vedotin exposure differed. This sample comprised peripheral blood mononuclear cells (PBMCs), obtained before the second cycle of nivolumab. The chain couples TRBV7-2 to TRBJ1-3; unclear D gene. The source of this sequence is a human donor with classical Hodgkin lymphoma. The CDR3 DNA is TGTGCCAGCAGCTTACGGGGTGCAAACACCATATATTTT. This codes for CASSLRGANTIYF.